Below are 5 T cell receptor beta chains sequenced from a single sample in a study of shared clonotypes between healthy human individuals. Method: immunoSEQ multiplex PCR; TCRdb's copy keeps in-frame clones and lacks some. The data show 900,000 to 1,200,000 clones, more than 75% seen once. Specimen: memory CD4+ T cells from PBMCs. Subset: CD45RA-negative fraction. These receptors originate from a man between 18 and 29 years old in good health. Some clones in this sample may be carry-over from other donors' samples.

Only one count was recorded for this clone. This chain links TRBV9 with TRBJ2-1; 13 bases match TRBD2. The CDR3 extends over 18 amino acids. The V and J ends lost 0 bases and 7 bases, in that order; junction bases with no gene match: 10. Germline assignment: CDR1 SGDLS and CDR2 YYNGEE. The CDR3 loop is CASSVDAGLAGAGNEQFF. DNA of the CDR3: TGTGCCAGCAGCGTAGATGCCGGACTAGCGGGAGCTGGTAATGAGCAGTTCTTC.

J is TRBJ1-5 and V is TRBV13; 8 nucleotides match TRBD1. CDR1 PRHDT and CDR2 FYEKMQ come from the germline V gene (reference sequence). This CDR3 is built from 16 residues. V shed 5 bases, J shed 1 base, and the junction held 7 bases outside the gene matches. CDR3 amino acids: CASSLRQGKSNQPQHF. DNA of the CDR3: TGTGCCAGCAGCCTCAGACAGGGGAAAAGCAATCAGCCCCAGCATTTT.

CDR3 DNA: TGCAGCGTTGCCACCTGGGAGACCCAGTACTTC. Its translation: CSVATWETQYF. The chain combines TRBV29-1 with TRBJ2-5; D uncertain. This CDR3 has 11 residues. Trimming removed 4 bases at V and 5 bases at J, with 8 bases between. Germline V CDR1 and CDR2: SQVTM, ANQGSEA.

The chain carries TRBV19 and TRBJ2-3, with D possibly matching TRBD2 (6 bases). The CDR3 consists of 15 residues. CDR1 is LNHDA and CDR2 is SQIVND in the germline V gene (reference sequence). V lost 7 bases, J lost 2 bases, and 16 bases lay in between. The CDR3 DNA is TGTGCCAGTACCTCACCGGGACTCTCCACAGATACGCAGTATTTT. It specifies CASTSPGLSTDTQYF.

The V call is TRBV30, the J call TRBJ2-1; possible D gene TRBD2, 5 bases. The V gene's germline CDR1 is GTSNPN and CDR2 SVGIG (reference sequence). Trimming removed 6 bases at V and 4 bases at J, with 22 bases between. The CDR3 is 16 amino acids. CDR3 in DNA: TGTGCCTGTAGCAGTTTGGAGGTTCGGCGATACAATGAGCAGTTCTTC. It specifies CACSSLEVRRYNEQFF.